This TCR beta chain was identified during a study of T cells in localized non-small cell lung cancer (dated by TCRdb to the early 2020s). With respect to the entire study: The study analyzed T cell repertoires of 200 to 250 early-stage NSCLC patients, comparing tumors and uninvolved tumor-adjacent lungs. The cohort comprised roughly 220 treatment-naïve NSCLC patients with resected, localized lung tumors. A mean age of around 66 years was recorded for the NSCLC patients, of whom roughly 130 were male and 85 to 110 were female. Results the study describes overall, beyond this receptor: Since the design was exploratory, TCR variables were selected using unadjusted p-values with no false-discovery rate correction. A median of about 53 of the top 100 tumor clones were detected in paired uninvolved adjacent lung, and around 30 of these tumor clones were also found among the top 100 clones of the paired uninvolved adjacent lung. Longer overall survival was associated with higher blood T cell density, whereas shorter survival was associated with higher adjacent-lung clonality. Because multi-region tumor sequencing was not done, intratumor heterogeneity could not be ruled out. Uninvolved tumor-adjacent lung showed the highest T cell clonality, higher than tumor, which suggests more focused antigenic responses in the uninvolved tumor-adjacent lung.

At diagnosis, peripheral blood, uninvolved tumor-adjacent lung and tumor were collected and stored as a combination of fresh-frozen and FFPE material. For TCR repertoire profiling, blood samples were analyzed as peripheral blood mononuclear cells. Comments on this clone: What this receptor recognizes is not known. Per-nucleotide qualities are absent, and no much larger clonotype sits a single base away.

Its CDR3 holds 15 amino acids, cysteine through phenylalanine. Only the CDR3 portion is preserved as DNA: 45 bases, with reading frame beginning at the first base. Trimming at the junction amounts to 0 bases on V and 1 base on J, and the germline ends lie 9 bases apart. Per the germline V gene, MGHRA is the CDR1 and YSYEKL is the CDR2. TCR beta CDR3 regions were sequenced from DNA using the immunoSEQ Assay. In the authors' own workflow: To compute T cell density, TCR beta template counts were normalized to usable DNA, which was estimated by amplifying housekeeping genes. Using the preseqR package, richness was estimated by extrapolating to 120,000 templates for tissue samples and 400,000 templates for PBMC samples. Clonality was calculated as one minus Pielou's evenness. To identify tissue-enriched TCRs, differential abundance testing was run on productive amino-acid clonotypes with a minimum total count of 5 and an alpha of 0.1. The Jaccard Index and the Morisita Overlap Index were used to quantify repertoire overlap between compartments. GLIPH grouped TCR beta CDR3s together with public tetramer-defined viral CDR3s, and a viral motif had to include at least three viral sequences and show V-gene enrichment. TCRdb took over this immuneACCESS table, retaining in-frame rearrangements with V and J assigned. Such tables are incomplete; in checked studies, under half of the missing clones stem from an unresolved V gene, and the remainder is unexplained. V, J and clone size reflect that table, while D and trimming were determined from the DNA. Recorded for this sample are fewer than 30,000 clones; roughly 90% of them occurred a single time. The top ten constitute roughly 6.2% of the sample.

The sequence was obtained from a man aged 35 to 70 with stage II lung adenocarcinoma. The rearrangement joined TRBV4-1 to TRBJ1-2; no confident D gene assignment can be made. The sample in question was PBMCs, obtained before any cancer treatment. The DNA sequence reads TGCGCCAGCAGCCAAGATTCCCGGGATAACTATGGCTACACCTTC. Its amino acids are CASSQDSRDNYGYTF.